This T cell receptor (beta chain) was captured by sequencing in a study of T cell responses to AZD1222 COVID-19 vaccine. Notes on the study in general: Repertoires were obtained only post-peak T cell response.

Sequencing was performed with immunoSEQ multiplex PCR; in TCRdb, only in-frame clones are kept and a portion is missing. The sample holds around 97,000 clones, 90% to 95% seen once. As for this clone: As yet, its antigen is unknown.

Germline V gene lookup returns CDR1 ENHRY and CDR2 SYGVKD. The CDR3 runs to 16 residues. V trimming: 5 bases; J trimming: 4 bases; junction bases outside the gene matches: 8. The chain joins TRBV10-3 to TRBJ2-1, with 10 bases matching TRBD2. The material sequenced was peripheral blood, taken on day 0 of AZD1222 vaccination. This TCR was sampled from an adult in good health. CDR3 bases: TGTGCCATCAGTCAAAGTATAGCGGGAGGATACAATGAGCAGTTCTTC. Its protein product is CAISQSIAGGYNEQFF.